This T cell receptor (beta chain) was profiled in a study of CD8 T cells in ankylosing spondylitis. Study-wide findings and caveats: Both synovial fluid and blood in reactive arthritis had previously been reported to carry some motif variants.

This clonotype was counted only a few times. Its antigen is currently unknown. Scientists made TCR beta libraries using quantitative 5'-RACE with molecular barcodes. TCRdb re-called the 5' RACE reads through MiXCR, storing one row per CDR3 protein. The repertoire holds hundreds of thousands of distinct CDR3 sequences, with about a quarter as singletons. Germline V lookup: CDR1 DFQATT, CDR2 SNEGSKA (reference sequence). V shed 2 bases and J shed 2 bases, with 10 bases lying between them. The CDR3 spans 14 residues. The chain links TRBV20-1 to TRBJ1-5; no clear D gene. The sequence derives from a male donor with ankylosing spondylitis or in good health (not recorded which). The sample comprised blood, either unsorted or a sorted T cell fraction (not recorded which). CDR3 sequence: CSARSGNGNQPQHF. The CDR3 DNA is TGCAGTGCTAGATCTGGGAACGGCAATCAGCCCCAGCATTTT.